Following are 15 T cell receptor beta chains from one sample sequenced in a study of blood T cell repertoires in COVID-19. Generated by immunoSEQ multiplex PCR, the TCRdb table keeps only in-frame clones and is missing some. The repertoire holds approximately 200,000 clones, with approximately 94% as singletons. What was sequenced was peripheral blood. Receptors were obtained from a man aged 30 to 39 with COVID-19, enrolled during active disease.

This clone occurred once. This chain connects TRBV13 to TRBJ2-7; tentative D call: TRBD1 (6 bases). The CDR3 is 16 residues long. CDR1 and CDR2 (germline): PRHDT, FYEKMQ (reference sequence). Trimming removed 4 bases from V and 0 bases from J, with 16 bases in between. In nucleotides, the CDR3 is TGTGCCAGCAGCTCCATCAGGGGCCCCTTCTCCTACGAGCAGTACTTC. It encodes CASSSIRGPFSYEQYF.

The chain is built from TRBV10-3 and TRBJ1-3, with D uncertain. The CDR3 contains 15 residues. Germline lookup yields CDR1 ENHRY and CDR2 SYGVKD. Trimming shortened V by 3 bases and J by 2 bases, and 11 bases separated the two germline ends. The CDR3 sequence: CAISDGGNTGNTIYF. DNA for the CDR3: TGTGCCATCAGTGATGGAGGAAATACTGGAAACACCATATATTTT.

The rearrangement links TRBV7-9 to TRBJ2-3, with D tentatively TRBD1 (5 bases). This CDR3 has 16 amino acids. Trimming took off 5 bases at V and 1 base at J, with 16 bases between the two ends. CDR1 is SEHNR, CDR2 FQNEAQ, per germline (reference sequence). CDR3 sequence: CASSQGVASGTDTQYF. In nucleotides, the CDR3 is TGTGCCAGCAGCCAAGGGGTAGCCTCCGGCACAGATACGCAGTATTTT. Full variable domain (outside the CDR3, taken from reference TRBV7-9 and TRBJ2-3): DTGVSQNPRHKITKRGQNVTFRCDPISEHNRLYWYRQTLGQGPEFLTYFQNEAQLEKSRLLSDRFSAERPKGSFSTLEIQRTEQGDSAMYLCASSQGVASGTDTQYFGPGTRLTVL.

V gene TRBV2 combines with J gene TRBJ2-7; D possibly corresponds to TRBD1 (5 bases). The germline V gene encodes CDR1 SNHLY and CDR2 FYNNEI. The V end lost 4 bases, the J end lost 3 bases, and 10 bases lay between the germline ends. The CDR3 sequence is 13 residues long. The CDR3 region has the DNA TGTGCCAGCAGTGTCCAGGGATACTACGAGCAGTACTTC. As protein: CASSVQGYYEQYF. Together with reference TRBV2 and TRBJ2-7, the CDR3 gives the full variable domain: EPEVTQTPSHQVTQMGQEVILRCVPISNHLYFYWYRQILGQKVEFLVSFYNNEISEKSEIFDDQFSVERPDGSNFTLKIRSTKLEDSAMYFCASSVQGYYEQYFGPGTRLTVT.

The genes are TRBV6-1 and TRBJ2-5; D gene uncertain. Trimming removed 0 bases from V and 5 bases from J, with 7 bases in between. The CDR3 sequence is 13 residues long. Germline CDR1 reads MNHNS; CDR2 reads SASEGT. CDR3 amino acids: CASSEAVRETQYF. The CDR3 DNA reads as TGTGCCAGCAGTGAAGCCGTCCGGGAGACCCAGTACTTC.

This clone was recorded only once. This CDR3 is CSARGDGYTF. CDR3 bases: TGCAGCGCCCGCGGGGATGGCTACACCTTC. The chain combines TRBV29-1 with TRBJ1-2, with D hard to call. Germline V gives CDR1 SQVTM, CDR2 ANQGSEA. The CDR3 has 10 amino acids. V gave up 7 bases and J gave up 6 bases, with 9 bases separating them.

The genes are TRBV27 and TRBJ1-5; 7 bases match TRBD1. The germline CDR1 and CDR2 sequences are MNHEY and SMNVEV (reference sequence). V dropped 3 bases and J dropped 7; count of bases not matched to a gene: 12. This CDR3 contains 16 residues. The CDR3 DNA is TGTGCCAGCAGTTTTCTCGGGTCAGGGGGAGAACAGCCCCAGCATTTT. Translating it yields CASSFLGSGGEQPQHF.

The chain employs TRBV13 and TRBJ1-2; weak D call: TRBD1 (6 bases). This CDR3 has 13 residues. The germline V and J ends were trimmed by 5 bases and 10 bases, with 17 bases remaining between them. The germline gives CDR1 PRHDT, CDR2 FYEKMQ (reference sequence). The CDR3 loop reads CASSPGTLQAYTF. The CDR3, as DNA: TGTGCCAGCAGCCCCGGGACACTCCAAGCCTACACCTTC.

This chain links TRBV4-1 with TRBJ2-1; possibly TRBD1 for D (5 bases). The CDR3 length is 13 residues. Trimming shortened V by 4 bases and J by 4 bases, and 8 bases separated the two germline ends. CDR1 is MGHRA, CDR2 YSYEKL, per germline. CDR3 region: CASSPRGYNEQFF. The DNA for the CDR3 is TGCGCCAGCAGCCCAAGGGGTTACAATGAGCAGTTCTTC.

V is TRBV14 and J is TRBJ1-6; 9 bases align to TRBD1. With 4 bases clipped from V and 7 bases from J, the junction kept 5 bases outside the gene matches. The length of the CDR3 is 15 residues. CDR1 is SGHDN and CDR2 is FVKESK in the germline V gene. The DNA of the CDR3 is TGTGCCAGCAGCCGGAGGACAGGGGACAATTCACCCCTCCACTTT. Translating gives CASSRRTGDNSPLHF.

V usage is TRBV11-3 and J usage is TRBJ2-3; 8 bases match TRBD1. V shed 1 base, J shed 2 bases, and the junction held 5 bases outside the gene matches. CDR3 length: 16 amino acids. Germline CDR1 reads SGHNT; CDR2 reads YENEEA. CDR3 in DNA: TGTGCCAGCAGCTTAGGTGGGGACAGGTACACAGATACGCAGTATTTT. Translated, it gives CASSLGGDRYTDTQYF.

The gene calls are TRBV6-5 and TRBJ1-5, with TRBD1 as a possible D gene (5 bases). V dropped 5 bases and J dropped 7 bases, with 9 bases sitting between them. The CDR3 runs 12 residues. Germline assignment: CDR1 MNHEY and CDR2 SVGAGI. This CDR3 reads CASSPRGQPQHF. CDR3 coding DNA: TGTGCCAGCAGTCCCCGGGGGCAGCCCCAGCATTTT.

The sample holds a few counts of this clone. The chain couples TRBV4-2 to TRBJ1-4; D possibly corresponds to TRBD1 (5 bases). Germline values: CDR1 LGHNA, CDR2 YNFKEQ. CDR3 length equals 16 residues. The V end was cut by 1 base, the J end by 7 bases, with 16 bases between. In DNA form, the CDR3 reads TGTGCCAGCAGCCAAGGGGGGGGAGGAGTCAGTGAAAAACTGTTTTTT. Translating gives CASSQGGGGVSEKLFF.

The chain uses TRBV18 and TRBJ2-3, with D unclear. V gave up 4 bases and J gave up 6 bases, with 11 bases separating them. Looked up from germline, CDR1 is KGHSH and CDR2 is LQKENI. This CDR3 has 13 amino acids. CDR3 bases: TGTGCCAGCTCACGAGGCAGCCGGGATACGCAGTATTTT. It yields the protein CASSRGSRDTQYF.

The chain links TRBV10-3 to TRBJ2-1, with 10 nucleotides matching TRBD1. The V gene end was trimmed by 10 bases and the J gene end by 2 bases; junction bases not matched to a gene: 5. This CDR3 region has 14 residues. The germline CDR1 and CDR2 sequences are ENHRY and SYGVKD. As DNA, the CDR3 is TGTGCCAGTTCCGGGACAGGGGCCTACAATGAGCAGTTCTTC. It encodes CASSGTGAYNEQFF.